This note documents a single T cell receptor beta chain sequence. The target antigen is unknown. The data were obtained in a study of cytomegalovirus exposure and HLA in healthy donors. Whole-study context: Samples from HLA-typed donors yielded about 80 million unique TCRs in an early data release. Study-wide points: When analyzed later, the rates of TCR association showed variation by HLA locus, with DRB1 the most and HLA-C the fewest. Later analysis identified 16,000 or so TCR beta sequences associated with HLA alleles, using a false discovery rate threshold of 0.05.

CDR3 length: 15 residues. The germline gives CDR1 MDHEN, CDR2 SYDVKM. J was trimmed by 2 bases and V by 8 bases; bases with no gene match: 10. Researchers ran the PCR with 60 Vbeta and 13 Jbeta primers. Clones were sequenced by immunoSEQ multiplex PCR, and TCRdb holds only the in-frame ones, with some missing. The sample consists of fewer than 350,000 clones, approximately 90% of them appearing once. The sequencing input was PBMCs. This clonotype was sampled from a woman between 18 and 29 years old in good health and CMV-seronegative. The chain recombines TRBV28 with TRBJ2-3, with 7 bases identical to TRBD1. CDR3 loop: CASCLRDSLTDTQYF. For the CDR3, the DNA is TGTGCCAGCTGCCTTCGGGACAGCCTCACAGATACGCAGTATTTT.